Following are 18 T cell receptor beta chains from one sample sequenced in a study of regulatory T cells in long-lasting Graves disease. The time point is: persistent/refractory GD, antithyroid drugs over 5 years with positive TRAb. There was RNA extracted from PBMCs, and the TCR library was made from it. Construction of TCR beta libraries relied on iRepertoire HTBI primers and on Arm-PCR targeting CDR3 regions. TCRdb analysed the multiplex PCR reads with MiXCR anew, one entry per CDR3 protein. The table includes 400,000 to 500,000 distinct CDR3 sequences, about 21% detected once. The sample here was peripheral blood mononuclear cells (PBMCs), taken when the disease was refractory, from a patient treated with antithyroid drugs. The receptors here all came from a female donor with Graves disease.

Ten or more counts support this clonotype. An end of the junction does not agree with germline; a read error may underlie this. The chain employs TRBV28 and TRBJ2-5; no clear D gene. CDR1 is MDHEN, CDR2 SYDVKM, per germline. The CDR3 is 13 residues long. In nucleotides, the CDR3 is TGTGCCAGCATGGTCAACAGTGAAGAGGCCCAGTACTTC. Translation gives CASMVNSEEAQYF.

This chain joins TRBV9 and TRBJ2-2; no reliable D call. The CDR3 runs to 14 residues. The germline V gene encodes CDR1 SGDLS and CDR2 YYNGEE. Trimming stripped 4 bases from V and 5 bases from J, with 12 bases between. CDR3 region: CASSNSYTTGELFF. CDR3 nucleotide sequence: TGTGCCAGCAGCAATAGCTACACAACCGGGGAGCTGTTTTTT. Together with reference TRBV9 and TRBJ2-2, the CDR3 gives the full variable domain: DSGVTQTPKHLITATGQRVTLRCSPRSGDLSVYWYQQSLDQGLQFLIQYYNGEERAKGNILERFSAQQFPDLHSELNLSSLELGDSALYFCASSNSYTTGELFFGEGSRLTVL.

This clonotype has just a few counts. The rearrangement joins TRBV5-1 to TRBJ2-2; TRBD1 matches at 11 bases. Germline trimming cut 3 bases from V and 5 bases from J; bases unmatched to any gene: 6. The CDR3 sequence is 16 residues long. CDR1 and CDR2 (germline): SGHRS, YFSETQ. The CDR3 nucleotides read TGCGCCAGCAGCTCACCGGGACAGGGGGGAACCGGGGAGCTGTTTTTT. This codes for CASSSPGQGGTGELFF.

The rearrangement links TRBV19 to TRBJ2-5; 10 bases match TRBD2. V was pared by 6 bases and J by 1 base, with 5 bases of the junction left unmatched. The CDR3 extends over 15 amino acids. Germline V gene lookup returns CDR1 LNHDA and CDR2 SQIVND (reference sequence). For the CDR3, the DNA is TGTGCCAGTAGCCCGGGACTAGCGATCCAAGAGACCCAGTACTTC. Its protein product is CASSPGLAIQETQYF.

This clonotype was detected ten times or more. The rearrangement links TRBV20-1 to TRBJ2-4; D unclear. Germline-derived CDR1 and CDR2 are DFQATT and SNEGSKA (reference sequence). V lost 5 bases to trimming and J lost 0 bases, with 14 bases between them. This CDR3 is 15 amino acids long. The CDR3: CSAAATLLAKNIQYF. Here the CDR3 DNA reads TGCAGTGCTGCGGCGACACTACTAGCCAAAAACATTCAGTACTTC.

CDR3 nucleotides: TGTGCCACCAACTCGAATCCGGGTAGCAATCAGCCCCAGCATTTT. Translation gives CATNSNPGSNQPQHF. The chain is built from TRBV15 and TRBJ1-5; D call uncertain. V lost 7 bases to trimming and J lost 0 bases, with 13 bases between them. This CDR3 spans 15 amino acids. Germline assignment: CDR1 LNHNV and CDR2 YYDKDF (reference sequence).

The chain employs TRBV4-2 and TRBJ2-6; the match to TRBD1 covers 7 bases. Trimming took 1 base from V and 2 from J; bases not matched to a gene: 5. The germline V gene has CDR1 LGHNA and CDR2 YNFKEQ. This CDR3 is built from 17 residues. The CDR3 bases are TGTGCCAGCAGCCAAGCTCTCGACAGGGCTGGGGCCAACGTCCTGACTTTC. Its translation is CASSQALDRAGANVLTF.

This chain uses TRBV5-4 with TRBJ2-7, with D perhaps TRBD1 (6 bases). Germline loops: CDR1 SGHNT, CDR2 YYREEE (reference sequence). The CDR3 contains 13 residues. V lost 0 bases and J 6 bases, leaving 10 bases between the germline ends. CDR3 amino acids: CASSLEPGVEQYF. The CDR3 coding sequence is TGTGCCAGCAGCTTGGAGCCAGGGGTCGAGCAGTACTTC.

In regard to this clonotype: One junction end disagrees with the germline gene, perhaps due to a read error. V is TRBV6-5 and J is TRBJ2-7; TRBD2 aligns across 9 bases. The V gene's germline CDR1 is MNHEY and CDR2 SVGAGI. The CDR3 is 16 residues long. As DNA, the CDR3 is TGTACCAGCAGTTACTCTGCTAGCGGGGTTCCCTACGAGCAGTACTTC. It codes for CTSSYSASGVPYEQYF.

The gene calls are TRBV2 and TRBJ2-1; 10 nucleotides line up with TRBD1. Unmatched junction bases numbered 2, after V lost 8 bases and J lost 7 bases. The CDR3 is 12 amino acids. Germline CDR1 is SNHLY and CDR2 is FYNNEI. The chain's CDR3 is CASRTGGNEQFF. The CDR3, as DNA: TGTGCCAGCCGGACAGGGGGAAATGAGCAGTTCTTC.

The V and J genes are TRBV28 and TRBJ2-3; D is undetermined. The V gene's germline CDR1 is MDHEN and CDR2 SYDVKM. Trimming took off 6 bases at V and 1 base at J, with 14 bases between the two ends. The CDR3 is 15 residues long. The CDR3 loop reads CASRETARGTDTQYF. Written as DNA, the CDR3 is TGTGCCAGCAGGGAGACTGCCCGGGGCACAGATACGCAGTATTTT.

The V and J genes are TRBV29-1 and TRBJ2-2; D is ambiguous. V dropped 0 bases and J dropped 6 bases, with 8 bases sitting between them. Per germline, CDR1 SQVTM and CDR2 ANQGSEA. This CDR3 contains 13 residues. This CDR3 is CSVEDEGSGELFF. The CDR3, as DNA: TGCAGCGTTGAAGATGAAGGCTCCGGGGAGCTGTTTTTT.

This clonotype was picked up many times. The rearrangement joins TRBV6-1 to TRBJ1-2; D call uncertain. Per germline, CDR1 MNHNS and CDR2 SASEGT. Trimming stripped 6 bases from V and 5 bases from J, with 19 bases between. This CDR3 is 15 amino acids long. CDR3 region: CASSPLGRFAYGYTF. The CDR3 DNA is TGTGCCAGCAGCCCCTTGGGGAGATTCGCATATGGCTACACCTTC.

The chain has TRBV19 and TRBJ2-7, with a tentative D call TRBD1 (6 bases). The germline V gene encodes CDR1 LNHDA and CDR2 SQIVND (reference sequence). The CDR3 has 12 residues. Deletions cut 9 bases from V and 3 bases from J, with 12 bases between. The CDR3 nucleotides are TGTGCCAGCCAGGGGATGGACTACGAGCAGTACTTC. Its protein is CASQGMDYEQYF.

This clonotype has ten or more counts. This chain links TRBV10-3 with TRBJ1-5; D remains ambiguous. This CDR3 has 12 amino acids. Trimming removed 6 bases at V and 4 bases at J, with 7 bases between. Germline CDR1 is ENHRY and CDR2 is SYGVKD. The CDR3, as DNA: TGTGCCATCAGAGGTACGAATCAGCCCCAGCATTTT. Translated, it gives CAIRGTNQPQHF.

In this sample, this clonotype turned up a few times. The chain is built from TRBV7-6 and TRBJ2-5; D remains unclear. Per germline, CDR1 SGHVS and CDR2 FNYEAQ. This CDR3 is 14 amino acids long. V was clipped by 5 bases and J by 7 bases, with 17 bases between them. This CDR3 reads CASSLDSDMGTQYF. CDR3 DNA: TGTGCCAGCAGCCTAGACTCCGACATGGGGACCCAGTACTTC.

CDR3 amino acids: CSAGTVNTGELFF. The CDR3 nucleotides are TGCAGTGCCGGGACAGTGAACACCGGGGAGCTGTTTTTT. V usage is TRBV20-1 and J usage is TRBJ2-2; 7 bases align to TRBD1. The germline V gene has CDR1 DFQATT and CDR2 SNEGSKA (reference sequence). Losses at the gene ends were 6 bases for V and 1 base for J; bases not matched to a gene: 2. This CDR3 has 13 amino acids.

The chain uses TRBV7-3 and TRBJ1-2; possible D gene TRBD1, 6 bases. Trimming took 2 bases from V and 7 from J, leaving 14 bases between them. The CDR3 is made up of 14 amino acids. CDR1 is SGHTA, CDR2 FQGTGA, per germline. The CDR3 DNA is TGTGCCAGCAGCTTAGAAGGGGGGGTTTTTGGCTACACCTTC. This translates into CASSLEGGVFGYTF.